The 26 T cell receptor beta chains reported below all come from one sample, sequenced in a study of blood T cell repertoires in COVID-19. The data were produced by immunoSEQ multiplex PCR, yet TCRdb's version contains in-frame clones alone and is incomplete. The sample lists over 200,000 clones; about 83% were seen once. Input material: peripheral blood. Every receptor here comes from a woman in her twenties or thirties with COVID-19, enrolled during active disease.

The chain joins TRBV28 to TRBJ1-2; 9 nucleotides align to TRBD1. The CDR3 is 14 residues long. Germline V gene sequence: CDR1 MDHEN, CDR2 SYDVKM. J gave up 2 bases and V 6 bases, and 4 bases lay outside the gene matches. CDR3: CASRRTGENYGYTF. The CDR3 coding sequence is TGTGCCAGCAGGCGGACAGGGGAGAACTATGGCTACACCTTC.

The chain has TRBV9 and TRBJ2-1; 8 positions agree with TRBD2. Looked up from germline, CDR1 is SGDLS and CDR2 is YYNGEE. J gave up 3 bases and V 2 bases, and 7 bases lay outside the gene matches. The CDR3 is 16 amino acids. The CDR3 here is CASSVQTSVSYNEQFF. The CDR3 region has the DNA TGTGCCAGCAGCGTCCAGACTAGCGTTAGCTACAATGAGCAGTTCTTC.

The chain combines TRBV7-9 with TRBJ1-2; D is uncertain. V was clipped by 2 bases and J by 8 bases, with 6 bases between them. CDR1 and CDR2 from the germline V gene are SEHNR and FQNEAQ (reference sequence). CDR3 length: 11 amino acids. The CDR3 here is CASSLRGGYTF. The CDR3 nucleotides are TGTGCCAGCAGCTTAAGAGGAGGCTACACCTTC.

V gene TRBV3-1 (or the pseudogene TRBV3-2) combines with J gene TRBJ2-3; D is perhaps TRBD2 (6 bases). The CDR3 covers 17 residues. The V end was cut by 0 bases, the J end by 5 bases, with 18 bases between. Germline V gene lookup returns CDR1 LGHDT and CDR2 YNNKEL (reference sequence). CDR3 residues: CASSQDSPGVGIDTQYF. DNA for the CDR3: TGTGCCAGCAGCCAAGACAGTCCGGGGGTAGGTATAGATACGCAGTATTTT.

The chain combines TRBV19 with TRBJ2-1, with D unclear. Germline-derived CDR1 and CDR2 are LNHDA and SQIVND (reference sequence). This CDR3 is built from 13 residues. The V gene lost 3 bases and the J gene lost 8 bases, with 11 bases spanning the gap. CDR3: CASSMVRVDEQFF. The CDR3 DNA reads TGTGCCAGTAGTATGGTTCGAGTAGATGAGCAGTTCTTC.

The rearrangement uses TRBV28 and TRBJ2-7, with 9 bases matching TRBD1. Germline V lookup: CDR1 MDHEN, CDR2 SYDVKM. This CDR3 has 15 residues. The J segment lost 6 bases and the V segment lost 6 bases, leaving 12 bases of the junction unmatched. The CDR3 reads CASSFLGQGFIEQYF. The CDR3 DNA sequence: TGTGCCAGCAGCTTCCTCGGACAGGGGTTTATCGAGCAGTACTTC. The entire variable domain, with the rest obtained from reference TRBV28 and TRBJ2-7, is as follows: DVKVTQSSRYLVKRTGEKVFLECVQDMDHENMFWYRQDPGLGLRLIYFSYDVKMKEKGDIPEGYSVSREKKERFSLILESASTNQTSMYLCASSFLGQGFIEQYFGPGTRLTVT.

The chain employs TRBV6-5 and TRBJ2-3; TRBD1 matches at 9 bases. V shed 2 bases and J 8 bases; nucleotides not matched to a gene: 8. Germline V gene sequence: CDR1 MNHEY, CDR2 SVGAGI. This CDR3 is 15 amino acids long. The CDR3 coding sequence is TGTGCCAGCAGTTACCAGGGACAGGGTCTTGGTACGCAGTATTTT. It translates to CASSYQGQGLGTQYF.

This clone was found a few times. This chain links TRBV5-6 with TRBJ2-7, with D possibly being TRBD1 (5 bases). The CDR3 loop spans 15 amino acids. V lost 2 bases, J lost 0 bases, and 12 bases lay in between. Germline-derived CDR1 and CDR2 are SGHDT and YYEEEE. CDR3 nucleotides: TGTGCCAGCAGCTTTGAGCCGGACAACTCCTACGAGCAGTACTTC. Translation gives CASSFEPDNSYEQYF. Looking up the rest from reference TRBV5-6 and TRBJ2-7 gives the full variable domain: DAGVTQSPTHLIKTRGQQVTLRCSPKSGHDTVSWYQQALGQGPQFIFQYYEEEERQRGNFPDRFSGHQFPNYSSELNVNALLLGDSALYLCASSFEPDNSYEQYFGPGTRLTVT.

The rearrangement uses TRBV2 and TRBJ2-7; 11 bases line up with TRBD2. Germline lookup yields CDR1 SNHLY and CDR2 FYNNEI. The CDR3 consists of 16 residues. Trimming at V came to 5 bases and at J to 2 bases, leaving 8 bases not matched to a gene. CDR3 loop: CASSHRTSGSTYEQYF. CDR3 nucleotide sequence: TGTGCCAGCAGTCACCGGACTAGCGGGTCCACCTACGAGCAGTACTTC.

This clone came up once. The J gene is TRBJ1-1, the V gene TRBV19, with D possibly being TRBD1 (5 bases). Germline CDR1 LNHDA, CDR2 SQIVND (reference sequence). CDR3 length: 15 residues. The germline V and J ends were trimmed by 7 bases and 6 bases, with 21 bases remaining between them. The CDR3 sequence: CASIDRGSTLAEAFF. The DNA of the CDR3 is TGTGCCAGTATTGATCGGGGGTCCACTTTGGCTGAAGCTTTCTTT. The full variable domain, in which reference TRBV19 and TRBJ1-1 provide the parts outside the CDR3, is DGGITQSPKYLFRKEGQNVTLSCEQNLNHDAMYWYRQDPGQGLRLIYYSQIVNDFQKGDIAEGYSVSREKKESFPLTVTSAQKNPTAFYLCASIDRGSTLAEAFFGQGTRLTVV.

The rearrangement uses TRBV6-1 and TRBJ2-2, with 9 bases lining up with TRBD2. CDR3 length: 18 residues. CDR1 MNHNS and CDR2 SASEGT come from the germline V gene. The junction had 12 bases not matched to a gene; V was cut back by 3 bases and J by 4 bases. The CDR3 loop is CASSDLIGLAGSTGELFF. The CDR3 DNA is TGTGCCAGCAGTGATTTAATAGGGCTAGCGGGGTCCACCGGGGAGCTGTTTTTT.

This chain uses TRBV27 with TRBJ1-4, with D possibly TRBD1 on 5 matching bases. CDR3 length: 16 amino acids. Germline CDR1 MNHEY, CDR2 SMNVEV (reference sequence). Trimming cost V 2 bases and J 0 bases, with 10 bases left between them. As DNA, the CDR3 is TGTGCCAGCAGTTTACAGGGTTCTGCAACTAATGAAAAACTGTTTTTT. Protein product: CASSLQGSATNEKLFF.

The rearrangement joins TRBV10-3 to TRBJ1-1; 8 bases agree with TRBD1. The trim removed 9 bases at V and 4 bases at J, leaving 7 bases unmatched. The CDR3 length is 13 residues. Germline CDR1 and CDR2: ENHRY and SYGVKD. The CDR3 DNA is TGTGCCATGCGCAGGGGGCAGACCACTGAAGCTTTCTTT. Translation: CAMRRGQTTEAFF.

V and J are TRBV6-5 and TRBJ1-1, with 7 positions matching TRBD1. The V segment lost 9 bases and the J segment 6 bases; nucleotides outside the gene matches: 10. CDR1 is MNHEY, CDR2 SVGAGI, per germline. The CDR3 consists of 13 residues. For the CDR3, the DNA is TGTGCCAGTTGGACAGGTGGCATGGCTGAAGCTTTCTTT. It encodes CASWTGGMAEAFF.

The genes are TRBV19 and TRBJ1-1; no definite D call. The CDR3 loop spans 14 amino acids. V gave up 4 bases and J gave up 1 base, with 10 bases separating them. Germline CDR1 and CDR2: LNHDA and SQIVND (reference sequence). The CDR3 DNA sequence: TGTGCCAGTAGTAGTGGTGCCAGGAACACTGAAGCTTTCTTT. It is translated as CASSSGARNTEAFF. Looking up the rest from reference TRBV19 and TRBJ1-1 gives the full variable domain: DGGITQSPKYLFRKEGQNVTLSCEQNLNHDAMYWYRQDPGQGLRLIYYSQIVNDFQKGDIAEGYSVSREKKESFPLTVTSAQKNPTAFYLCASSSGARNTEAFFGQGTRLTVV.

This chain connects TRBV9 to TRBJ2-2; unclear D gene. The CDR3 runs to 13 residues. Germline V gene data show CDR1 as SGDLS and CDR2 as YYNGEE. V gave up 2 bases and J gave up 6 bases, with 8 bases separating them. The CDR3 here is CASSVGRAGELFF. CDR3 DNA: TGTGCCAGCAGCGTCGGCCGGGCCGGGGAGCTGTTTTTT.

The rearrangement joins TRBV18 to TRBJ1-6; 10 positions agree with TRBD1. There are 14 residues in the CDR3. Per germline, CDR1 KGHSH and CDR2 LQKENI. V trimming: 3 bases; J trimming: 10 bases; junction bases outside the gene matches: 3. Written as DNA, the CDR3 is TGTGCCAGCTCACCGGGACAGGGGCACTCACCCCTCCACTTT. This translates into CASSPGQGHSPLHF.

The chain employs TRBV30 and TRBJ1-1; TRBD1 matches at 10 bases. V was pared by 6 bases and J by 5 bases, with 6 bases of the junction left unmatched. CDR3 length: 13 residues. Germline-derived CDR1 and CDR2 are GTSNPN and SVGIG (reference sequence). CDR3 sequence reads: CACEGQGRTEAFF. The CDR3, as DNA: TGTGCCTGTGAGGGACAGGGGCGGACTGAAGCTTTCTTT.

For this clone: The same CDR3 arises from other DNA sequences in this sample as well. The chain links TRBV6-5 to TRBJ2-3, with 11 bases aligning to TRBD2. Germline CDR1 is MNHEY and CDR2 is SVGAGI. CDR3 length: 15 amino acids. V lost 5 bases and J lost 0; bases outside the gene matches: 1. CDR3 coding DNA: TGTGCCAGCAGTAGACTAGCGGGAAGCACAGATACGCAGTATTTT. Its translation is CASSRLAGSTDTQYF.

This rearrangement joins TRBV5-4 to TRBJ2-7; 7 bases fit TRBD2. The CDR3 is 18 amino acids. With 0 bases clipped from V and 1 base from J, the junction kept 13 bases outside the gene matches. Per germline, CDR1 SGHNT and CDR2 YYREEE (reference sequence). The CDR3 protein is CASSLGELGAGHSYEQYF. The CDR3 DNA follows: TGTGCCAGCAGCTTGGGGGAACTCGGAGCGGGGCATTCCTACGAGCAGTACTTC.

A few counts support this clone. The chain links TRBV28 to TRBJ1-6; a weak D match, TRBD1 (5 bases). The germline V gene has CDR1 MDHEN and CDR2 SYDVKM. V lost 7 bases and J lost 0, with 7 bases in between. There are 14 residues in the CDR3. The CDR3 DNA follows: TGTGCCAGCAACAGGCGCTCCTATAATTCACCCCTCCACTTT. As protein: CASNRRSYNSPLHF.

The chain recombines TRBV6-1 with TRBJ2-2; 12 bases fit TRBD2. The CDR3 is 16 residues long. The J segment lost 5 bases and the V segment lost 4 bases, leaving 5 bases of the junction unmatched. Germline V gene lookup returns CDR1 MNHNS and CDR2 SASEGT. DNA for the CDR3: TGTGCCAGCAGTGGCCTAGCGGGAGGGGAAACCGGGGAGCTGTTTTTT. Residues: CASSGLAGGETGELFF.

The V and J genes are TRBV27 and TRBJ2-1; D perhaps matches TRBD1 (5 bases). The CDR3 contains 15 residues. Trimming took off 1 base at V and 4 bases at J, with 11 bases between the two ends. Looked up from germline, CDR1 is MNHEY and CDR2 is SMNVEV (reference sequence). The CDR3 here is CASSLFSDRYNEQFF. Written as DNA, the CDR3 is TGTGCCAGCAGTTTATTCTCCGACAGATACAATGAGCAGTTCTTC.

This chain's CDR3 is CASSRTPTYEQYF. DNA of the CDR3: TGTGCCAGCAGTAGGACACCTACCTACGAGCAGTACTTC. The chain combines TRBV27 with TRBJ2-7, with a weak D call TRBD1 (5 bases). Germline V gives CDR1 MNHEY, CDR2 SMNVEV (reference sequence). The CDR3 spans 13 residues. Trimming took 5 bases from V and 2 from J, leaving 10 bases between them.

J is TRBJ1-3 and V is TRBV11-2; 9 bases map to TRBD1. The germline gives CDR1 SGHAT, CDR2 FQNNGV. The CDR3 extends over 14 amino acids. V gave up 4 bases and J gave up 8 bases; unmatched junction bases: 6. The CDR3 sequence: CASSSRDRAYTIYF. The CDR3 DNA reads TGTGCCAGCAGCTCCCGGGACAGGGCCTACACCATATATTTT.

This clone was observed many times. The V call is TRBV5-4, the J call TRBJ1-6; 7 bases match TRBD1. Germline trimming cut 3 bases from V and 5 bases from J; bases unmatched to any gene: 8. This CDR3 spans 16 amino acids. CDR1 and CDR2 from the germline V gene are SGHNT and YYREEE (reference sequence). CDR3 nucleotide sequence: TGTGCCAGCAGCTCCGGTAGGGGGCTCAATAATTCACCCCTCCACTTT. Protein sequence: CASSSGRGLNNSPLHF.